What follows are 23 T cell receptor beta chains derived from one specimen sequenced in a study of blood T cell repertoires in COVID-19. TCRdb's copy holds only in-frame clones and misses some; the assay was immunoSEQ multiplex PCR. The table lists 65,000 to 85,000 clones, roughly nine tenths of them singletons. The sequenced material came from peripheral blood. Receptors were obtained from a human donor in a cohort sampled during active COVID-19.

The CDR3 nucleotides read TGTGCCTGGAGTTCCACTTTCGACGAGCAGTACTTC. This gives the protein CAWSSTFDEQYF. The chain employs TRBV30 and TRBJ2-7; D not certain. V lost 2 bases and J 5 bases, leaving 10 bases between the germline ends. This CDR3 comprises 12 residues. Germline V CDR1 and CDR2: GTSNPN, SVGIG (reference sequence).

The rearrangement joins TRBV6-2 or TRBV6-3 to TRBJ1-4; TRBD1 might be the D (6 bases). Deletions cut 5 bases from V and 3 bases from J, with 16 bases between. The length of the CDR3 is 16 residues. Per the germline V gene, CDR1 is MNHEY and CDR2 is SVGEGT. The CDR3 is CASSAPRTDSNEKLFF. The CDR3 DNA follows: TGTGCCAGCAGTGCGCCCCGGACAGACTCTAATGAAAAACTGTTTTTT.

CDR3 DNA: TGTGCCAGTAGGACCAACCCAAAAACAGGGGTAGCCAAAAACATTCAGTACTTC. It specifies CASRTNPKTGVAKNIQYF. The chain employs TRBV19 and TRBJ2-4, with TRBD1 matching over 7 bases. V lost 6 bases, J lost 0 bases, and 14 bases stayed unmatched. The CDR3 is made up of 18 amino acids. The germline V gene has CDR1 LNHDA and CDR2 SQIVND (reference sequence).

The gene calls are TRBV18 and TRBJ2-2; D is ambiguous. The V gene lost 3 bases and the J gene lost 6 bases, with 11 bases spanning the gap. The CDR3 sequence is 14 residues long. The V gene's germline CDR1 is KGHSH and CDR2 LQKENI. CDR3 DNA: TGTGCCAGCTCACCTCGATCGAGGTCCGGGGAGCTGTTTTTT. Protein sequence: CASSPRSRSGELFF.

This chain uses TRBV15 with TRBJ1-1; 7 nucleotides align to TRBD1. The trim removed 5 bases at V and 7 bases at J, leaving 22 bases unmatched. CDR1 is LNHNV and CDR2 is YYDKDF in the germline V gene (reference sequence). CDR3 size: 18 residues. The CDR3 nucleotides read TGTGCCACCAGCCACCGAGATTTCACAGGGGCGTCCTTCCATGAAGCTTTCTTT. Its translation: CATSHRDFTGASFHEAFF.

CDR3 protein: CASSLAVSSGANVLTF. The CDR3 DNA sequence: TGTGCCAGCAGCTTAGCCGTGAGCTCTGGGGCCAACGTCCTGACTTTC. V is TRBV7-2 and J is TRBJ2-6, with D unresolved. Between the trimmed V and J ends, which lost 0 bases and 0 bases, there was a span of 6 bases. Germline V gene data show CDR1 as SGHTA and CDR2 as FQGNSA. This CDR3 is built from 16 residues.

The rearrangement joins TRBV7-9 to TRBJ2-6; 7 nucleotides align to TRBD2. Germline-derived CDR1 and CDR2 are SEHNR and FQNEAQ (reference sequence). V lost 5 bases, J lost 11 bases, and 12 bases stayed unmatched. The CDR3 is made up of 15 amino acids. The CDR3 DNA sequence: TGTGCCAGCAGCAAGCGGGACTACCCCACCGACGTCCTGACTTTC. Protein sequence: CASSKRDYPTDVLTF.

CDR3 region: CASSQEYGINEQFF. The CDR3 DNA reads as TGCGCCAGCAGCCAAGAATACGGGATAAATGAGCAGTTCTTC. V gene TRBV4-3 combines with J gene TRBJ2-1; TRBD2 might be the D (5 bases). V shed 0 bases and J shed 7 bases, with 10 bases lying between them. CDR3 length: 14 residues. From germline, CDR1 is LGHNA and CDR2 YSLEER.

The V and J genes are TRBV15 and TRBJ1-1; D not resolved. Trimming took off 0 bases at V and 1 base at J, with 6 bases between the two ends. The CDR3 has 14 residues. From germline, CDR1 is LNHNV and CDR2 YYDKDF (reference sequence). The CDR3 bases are TGTGCCACCAGCAGAGAGGCCACGAACACTGAAGCTTTCTTT. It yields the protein CATSREATNTEAFF.

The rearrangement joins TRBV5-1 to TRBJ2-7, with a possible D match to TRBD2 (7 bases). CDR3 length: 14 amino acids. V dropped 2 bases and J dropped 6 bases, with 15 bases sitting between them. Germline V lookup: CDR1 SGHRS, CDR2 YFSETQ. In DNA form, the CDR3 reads TGCGCCAGCAGCTTAGGACTAGTAGGGGGCGAGCAGTACTTC. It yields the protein CASSLGLVGGEQYF.

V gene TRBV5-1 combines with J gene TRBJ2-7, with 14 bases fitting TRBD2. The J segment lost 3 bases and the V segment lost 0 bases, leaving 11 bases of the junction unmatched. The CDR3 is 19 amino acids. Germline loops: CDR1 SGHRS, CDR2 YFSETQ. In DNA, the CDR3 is TGCGCCAGCAGCTTGGCCGGGGGGACTAGCGGGGGCCATGACTACGAGCAGTACTTC. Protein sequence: CASSLAGGTSGGHDYEQYF.

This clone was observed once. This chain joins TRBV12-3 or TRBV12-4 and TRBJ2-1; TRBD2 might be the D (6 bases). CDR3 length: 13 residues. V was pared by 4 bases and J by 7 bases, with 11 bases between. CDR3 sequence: CASSYGSQNEQFF. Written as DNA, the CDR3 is TGTGCCAGCAGTTACGGGAGCCAGAATGAGCAGTTCTTC.

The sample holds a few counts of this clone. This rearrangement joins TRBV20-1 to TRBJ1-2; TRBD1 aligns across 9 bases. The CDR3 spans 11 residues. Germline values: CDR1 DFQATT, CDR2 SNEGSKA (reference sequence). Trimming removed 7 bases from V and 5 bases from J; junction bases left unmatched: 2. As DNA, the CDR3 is TGCAGTGGGACAGGGGAGTATGGCTACACCTTC. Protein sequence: CSGTGEYGYTF.

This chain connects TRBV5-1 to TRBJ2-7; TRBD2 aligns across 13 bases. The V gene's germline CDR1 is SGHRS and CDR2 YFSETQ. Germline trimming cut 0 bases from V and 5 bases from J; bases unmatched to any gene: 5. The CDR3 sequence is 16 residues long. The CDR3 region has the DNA TGCGCCAGCAGCTTGGGACTAGCGGGAGGTTCCCACGAGCAGTACTTC. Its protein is CASSLGLAGGSHEQYF.

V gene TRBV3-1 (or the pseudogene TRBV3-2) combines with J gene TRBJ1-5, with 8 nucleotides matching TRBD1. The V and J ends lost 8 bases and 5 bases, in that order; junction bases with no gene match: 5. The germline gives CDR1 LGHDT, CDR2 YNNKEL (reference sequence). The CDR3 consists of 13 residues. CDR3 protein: CASHGTGHQPQHF. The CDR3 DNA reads TGTGCCAGCCACGGGACAGGCCATCAGCCCCAGCATTTT.

In nucleotides, the CDR3 is TGCGCCAGCAGCCTTGCCGGAAATAGCGGGAGCTCCTACGAGCAGTACTTC. It codes for CASSLAGNSGSSYEQYF. This sequence joins TRBV4-3 and TRBJ2-7; 9 bases align to TRBD2. In germline, CDR1 is LGHNA, CDR2 YSLEER. The V and J ends lost 4 bases and 0 bases, in that order; junction bases with no gene match: 10. The CDR3 loop spans 17 amino acids.

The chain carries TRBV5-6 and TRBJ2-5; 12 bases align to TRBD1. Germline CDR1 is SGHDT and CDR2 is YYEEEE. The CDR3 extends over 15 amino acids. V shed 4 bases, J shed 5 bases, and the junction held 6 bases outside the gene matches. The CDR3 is CASSPGQGAWETQYF. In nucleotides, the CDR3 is TGTGCCAGCAGCCCGGGACAGGGGGCCTGGGAGACCCAGTACTTC.

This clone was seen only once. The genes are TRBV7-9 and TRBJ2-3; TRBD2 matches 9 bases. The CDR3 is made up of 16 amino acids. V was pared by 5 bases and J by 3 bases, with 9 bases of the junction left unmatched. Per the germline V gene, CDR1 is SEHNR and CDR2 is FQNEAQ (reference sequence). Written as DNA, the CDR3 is TGTGCCAGCAGCCTGGGACTAGCTACCCTTACAGATACGCAGTATTTT. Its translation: CASSLGLATLTDTQYF.

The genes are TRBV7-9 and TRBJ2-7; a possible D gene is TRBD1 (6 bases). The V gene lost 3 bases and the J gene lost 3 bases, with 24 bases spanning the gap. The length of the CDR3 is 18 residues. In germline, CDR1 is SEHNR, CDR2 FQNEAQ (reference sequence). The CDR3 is CASSFTAGQGWVGYEQYF. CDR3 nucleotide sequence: TGTGCCAGCAGCTTCACGGCAGGCCAGGGGTGGGTCGGCTACGAGCAGTACTTC.

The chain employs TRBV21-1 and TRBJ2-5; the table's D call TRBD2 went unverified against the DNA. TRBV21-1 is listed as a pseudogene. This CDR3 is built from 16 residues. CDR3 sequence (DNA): TGTGCCAGCAGCAAAGTTGGTCTAGCGGGGGACCTGACCCAGTACTTC. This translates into CASSKVGLAGDLTQYF.

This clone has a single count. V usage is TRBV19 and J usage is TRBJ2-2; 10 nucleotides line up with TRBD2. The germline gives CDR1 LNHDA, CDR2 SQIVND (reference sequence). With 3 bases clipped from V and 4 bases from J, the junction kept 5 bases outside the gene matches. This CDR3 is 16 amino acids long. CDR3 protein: CASSIGLAGGTGELFF. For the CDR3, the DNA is TGTGCCAGTAGTATTGGATTAGCGGGAGGCACCGGGGAGCTGTTTTTT.

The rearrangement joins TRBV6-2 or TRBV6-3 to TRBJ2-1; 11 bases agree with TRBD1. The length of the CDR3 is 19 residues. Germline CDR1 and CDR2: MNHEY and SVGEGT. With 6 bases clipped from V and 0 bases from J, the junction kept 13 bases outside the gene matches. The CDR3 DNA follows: TGTGCCAGCAGCACCCGGACAGGGGGCAATAAAAGCTCCTACAATGAGCAGTTCTTC. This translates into CASSTRTGGNKSSYNEQFF.

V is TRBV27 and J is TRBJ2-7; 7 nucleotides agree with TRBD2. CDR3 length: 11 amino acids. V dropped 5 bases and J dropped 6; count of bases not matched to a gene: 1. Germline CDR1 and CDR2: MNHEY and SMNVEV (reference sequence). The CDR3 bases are TGTGCCAGCAGTCCGGGGGGCGAGCAGTACTTC. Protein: CASSPGGEQYF.